These T cell receptor beta chains were read from a single sample in a study of shared clonotypes between healthy human individuals. Data came from immunoSEQ multiplex PCR; TCRdb stores just in-frame clones and leaves some out. The data contain approximately 350,000 clones, roughly 70% of them singletons. The sequenced sample was memory CD4+ T cells sorted from blood. These receptors all come from a man aged 30 to 39 in good health. Both conserved end residues are part of each CDR3. Fields, in order: D gene, clone size, V gene, J gene, CDR3 protein, CDR3 DNA. The D gene is left open where the match is weak. Some rows mark clone size as missing; the rest say once, few, many or name a class of expanded clone.

D: NA
size: NA
V: TRBV11-3
J: TRBJ2-2
CDR3: CASSLTESRVQGSNTGELFF
DNA: TGTGCCAGCAGCTTAACGGAGAGCAGGGTCCAGGGGTCGAACACCGGGGAGCTGTTTTTT

D: TRBD2
size: few
V: TRBV11-2
J: TRBJ2-4
CDR3: CASSPNSGRWDIQYF
DNA: TGTGCCAGCAGCCCGAATAGCGGGAGATGGGACATTCAGTACTTC

D: NA
size: NA
V: TRBV5-5
J: TRBJ1-2
CDR3: CASTFPPRELNYGYTF
DNA: TGTGCCAGCACCTTTCCCCCCCGGGAGCTAAACTATGGCTACACCTTC

D: NA
size: few
V: TRBV28
J: TRBJ1-2
CDR3: CASSSGPSVVYGYTF
DNA: TGTGCCAGCAGTTCAGGTCCCTCCGTGGTCTATGGCTACACCTTC

D: NA
size: few
V: TRBV30
J: TRBJ2-2
CDR3: CAWSATNTGELFF
DNA: TGTGCCTGGAGCGCTACGAACACCGGGGAGCTGTTTTTT

D: NA
size: few
V: TRBV7-2
J: TRBJ1-5
CDR3: CASSQTGIYQPQHF
DNA: TGTGCCAGCAGCCAGACTGGGATATATCAGCCCCAGCATTTT

D: TRBD2
size: many
V: TRBV5-1
J: TRBJ2-1
CDR3: CASSLFPRTSSGINEQFF
DNA: TGCGCCAGCAGCTTATTCCCCCGGACTAGCTCGGGGATCAATGAGCAGTTCTTC

D: TRBD1
size: many
V: TRBV5-6
J: TRBJ1-2
CDR3: CASSLANRGYGYTF
DNA: TGTGCCAGCAGCTTGGCCAACAGGGGTTATGGCTACACCTTC

D: NA
size: NA
V: TRBV5-4
J: TRBJ1-4
CDR3: CASSRGDPTNEKLFF
DNA: TGTGCCAGCAGCCGGGGGGACCCCACTAATGAAAAACTGTTTTTT

D: NA
size: NA
V: TRBV14
J: TRBJ1-2
CDR3: CASSPGPLLYYGYTF
DNA: TGTGCCAGCAGCCCGGGACCGCTCTTATACTATGGCTACACCTTC

D: NA
size: NA
V: TRBV5-4
J: TRBJ2-3
CDR3: CASSLGGHGVEGTQYF
DNA: TGTGCCAGCAGCTTGGGTGGGCATGGAGTGGAGGGAACGCAGTATTTT

D: NA
size: NA
V: TRBV18
J: TRBJ1-1
CDR3: CASSPRTGGTEAFF
DNA: TGTGCCAGCTCACCACGAACTGGGGGCACTGAAGCTTTCTTT

D: NA
size: many
V: TRBV27
J: TRBJ1-2
CDR3: CASSLSLSGAKIRGYTF
DNA: TGTGCCAGCAGTTTATCCCTTTCAGGGGCAAAGATACGTGGCTACACCTTC

D: TRBD2
size: once
V: TRBV19
J: TRBJ2-3
CDR3: CASSMEAGVRRSVGTDTQYF
DNA: TGTGCCAGTAGTATGGAAGCGGGAGTGCGTAGGTCAGTTGGCACAGATACGCAGTATTTT

D: TRBD2
size: NA
V: TRBV7-2
J: TRBJ2-3
CDR3: CASSLGLAGVGTQYF
DNA: TGTGCCAGCAGCTTAGGGCTAGCGGGAGTGGGTACGCAGTATTTT

D: NA
size: NA
V: TRBV5-1
J: TRBJ2-5
CDR3: CASSWRFLHQETQYF
DNA: TGTGCCAGCAGCTGGCGATTTCTGCACCAAGAGACCCAGTACTTC

D: NA
size: NA
V: TRBV25-1
J: TRBJ2-3
CDR3: CASSAPGVGDTQYF
DNA: TGTGCCAGCAGTGCACCAGGGGTAGGAGATACGCAGTATTTT

D: NA
size: NA
V: TRBV19
J: TRBJ1-2
CDR3: CASSISVYGYTF
DNA: TGTGCCAGTAGTATTTCAGTCTATGGCTACACCTTC

D: NA
size: NA
V: TRBV20-1
J: TRBJ2-7
CDR3: CSARVNYEQYF
DNA: TGCAGTGCTAGAGTAAACTACGAGCAGTACTTC

D: TRBD1
size: NA
V: TRBV6-1
J: TRBJ1-2
CDR3: CASSVTLGGGYGYTF
DNA: TGTGCCAGCAGTGTCACTTTAGGGGGCGGCTATGGCTACACCTTC

D: TRBD1
size: NA
V: TRBV6-4
J: TRBJ1-1
CDR3: CASTSDRAGTEAFF
DNA: TGTGCCAGCACCTCTGACAGGGCAGGCACTGAAGCTTTCTTT

D: NA
size: few
V: TRBV13
J: TRBJ2-5
CDR3: CASSFRGAPIETQYF
DNA: TGTGCCAGCAGCTTTCGCGGAGCTCCCATAGAGACCCAGTACTTC

D: NA
size: NA
V: TRBV28
J: TRBJ1-4
CDR3: CASQPLGGTTNEKLFF
DNA: TGTGCCAGCCAACCTTTGGGGGGCACAACTAATGAAAAACTGTTTTTT

D: NA
size: few
V: TRBV28
J: TRBJ1-4
CDR3: CASRLRNEKLFF
DNA: TGTGCCAGCAGGCTTCGAAATGAAAAACTGTTTTTT

D: NA
size: few
V: TRBV7-2
J: TRBJ1-1
CDR3: CASSYQRGDTEAFF
DNA: TGTGCCAGCAGCTACCAAAGGGGGGACACTGAAGCTTTCTTT

D: TRBD1
size: NA
V: TRBV5-1
J: TRBJ2-3
CDR3: CASSSGQGGDTQYF
DNA: TGCGCCAGCAGCTCCGGACAGGGGGGAGATACGCAGTATTTT

D: TRBD2
size: few
V: TRBV7-3
J: TRBJ2-2
CDR3: CASSHGASGMSGELFF
DNA: TGTGCCAGCAGCCACGGGGCTAGCGGGATGAGCGGGGAGCTGTTTTTT

D: TRBD2
size: once
V: TRBV4-1
J: TRBJ2-2
CDR3: CASSQFWSGNRDTGELFF
DNA: TGCGCCAGCAGCCAATTTTGGAGCGGGAATAGAGACACCGGGGAGCTGTTTTTT

D: NA
size: once
V: TRBV13
J: TRBJ1-2
CDR3: CASSPGLDPINYGYTF
DNA: TGTGCCAGCAGCCCCGGTTTGGACCCAATTAACTATGGCTACACCTTC